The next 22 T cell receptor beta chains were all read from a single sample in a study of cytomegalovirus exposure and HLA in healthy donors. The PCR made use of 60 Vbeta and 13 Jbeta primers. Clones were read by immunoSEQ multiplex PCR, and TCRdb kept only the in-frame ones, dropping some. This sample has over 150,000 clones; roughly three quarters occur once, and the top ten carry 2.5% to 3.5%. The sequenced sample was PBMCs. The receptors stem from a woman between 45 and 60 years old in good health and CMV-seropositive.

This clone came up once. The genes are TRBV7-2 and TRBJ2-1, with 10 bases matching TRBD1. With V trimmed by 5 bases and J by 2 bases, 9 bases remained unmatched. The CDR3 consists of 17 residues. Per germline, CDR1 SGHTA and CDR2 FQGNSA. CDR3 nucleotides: TGTGCCAGCAGCCTCACTAGGGGACAGGGGCCCTACAATGAGCAGTTCTTC. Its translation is CASSLTRGQGPYNEQFF.

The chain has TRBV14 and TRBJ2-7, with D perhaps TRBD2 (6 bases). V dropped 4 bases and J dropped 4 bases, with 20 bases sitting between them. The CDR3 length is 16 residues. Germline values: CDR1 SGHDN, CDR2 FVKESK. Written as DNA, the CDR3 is TGTGCCAGCAGCCTCACCCCGGGCGGGGCGATATACGAGCAGTACTTC. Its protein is CASSLTPGGAIYEQYF.

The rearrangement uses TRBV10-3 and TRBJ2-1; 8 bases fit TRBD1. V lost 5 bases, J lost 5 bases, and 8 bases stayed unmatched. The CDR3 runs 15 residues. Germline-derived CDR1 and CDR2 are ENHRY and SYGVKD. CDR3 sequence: CAISMYGTGDNEQFF. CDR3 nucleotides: TGTGCCATCAGTATGTATGGGACAGGAGACAATGAGCAGTTCTTC.

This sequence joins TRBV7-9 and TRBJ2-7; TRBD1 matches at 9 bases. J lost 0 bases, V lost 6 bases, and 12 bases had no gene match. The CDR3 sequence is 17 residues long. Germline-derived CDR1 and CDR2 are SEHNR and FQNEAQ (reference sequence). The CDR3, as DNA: TGTGCCAGCAGTCAAAACGAGGGACAGGGATTCTCCTACGAGCAGTACTTC. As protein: CASSQNEGQGFSYEQYF.

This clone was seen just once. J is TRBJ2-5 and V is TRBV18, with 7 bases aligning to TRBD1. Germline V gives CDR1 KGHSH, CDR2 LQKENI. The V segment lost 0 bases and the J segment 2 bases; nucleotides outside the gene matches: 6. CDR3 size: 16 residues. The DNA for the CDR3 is TGTGCCAGCTCACCACCCTCGACAGGGCCTCAAGAGACCCAGTACTTC. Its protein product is CASSPPSTGPQETQYF.

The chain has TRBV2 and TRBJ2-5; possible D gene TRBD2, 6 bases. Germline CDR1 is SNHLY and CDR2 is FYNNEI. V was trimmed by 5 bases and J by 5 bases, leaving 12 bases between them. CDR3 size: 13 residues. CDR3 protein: CASSRGGAETQYF. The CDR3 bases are TGTGCCAGCAGTAGGGGCGGGGCGGAGACCCAGTACTTC.

In nucleotides, the CDR3 is TGTGCCAGCAGTCCCCAGGGGACAGGGATTGGCTACACCTTC. This translates into CASSPQGTGIGYTF. The chain uses TRBV27 and TRBJ1-2; 9 nucleotides align to TRBD1. V was pared by 5 bases and J by 7 bases, with 8 bases of the junction left unmatched. CDR1 is MNHEY, CDR2 SMNVEV, per germline (reference sequence). CDR3 size: 14 residues.

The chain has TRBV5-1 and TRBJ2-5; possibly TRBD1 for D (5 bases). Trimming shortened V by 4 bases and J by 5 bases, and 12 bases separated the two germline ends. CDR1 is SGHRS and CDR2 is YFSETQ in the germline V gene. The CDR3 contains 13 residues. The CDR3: CASSPGPGETQYF. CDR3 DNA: TGCGCCAGCAGCCCAGGCCCAGGGGAGACCCAGTACTTC.

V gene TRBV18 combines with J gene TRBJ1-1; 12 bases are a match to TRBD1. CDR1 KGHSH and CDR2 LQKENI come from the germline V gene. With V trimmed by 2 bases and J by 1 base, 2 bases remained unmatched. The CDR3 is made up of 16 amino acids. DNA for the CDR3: TGTGCCAGCTCACCAAAGGGACAGGGGGCGAACACTGAAGCTTTCTTT. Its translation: CASSPKGQGANTEAFF.

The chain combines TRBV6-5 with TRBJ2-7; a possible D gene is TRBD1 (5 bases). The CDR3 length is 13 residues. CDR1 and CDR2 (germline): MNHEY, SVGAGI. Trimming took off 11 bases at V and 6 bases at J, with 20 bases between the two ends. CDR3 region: CAAVGAVTGEQYF. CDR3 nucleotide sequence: TGTGCCGCAGTAGGGGCAGTAACGGGCGAGCAGTACTTC.

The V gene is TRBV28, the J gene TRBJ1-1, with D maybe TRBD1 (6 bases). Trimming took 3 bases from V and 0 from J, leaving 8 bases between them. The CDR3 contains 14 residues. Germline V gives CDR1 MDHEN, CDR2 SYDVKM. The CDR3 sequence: CASSLWDMNTEAFF. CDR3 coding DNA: TGTGCCAGCAGTTTGTGGGACATGAACACTGAAGCTTTCTTT.

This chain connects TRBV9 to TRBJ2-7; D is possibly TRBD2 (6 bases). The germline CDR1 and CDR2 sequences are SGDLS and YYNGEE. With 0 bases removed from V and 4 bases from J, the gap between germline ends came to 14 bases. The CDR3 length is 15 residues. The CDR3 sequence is CASSVGASENYEQYF. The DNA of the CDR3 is TGTGCCAGCAGCGTAGGGGCTAGCGAGAATTACGAGCAGTACTTC. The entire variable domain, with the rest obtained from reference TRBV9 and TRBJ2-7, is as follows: DSGVTQTPKHLITATGQRVTLRCSPRSGDLSVYWYQQSLDQGLQFLIQYYNGEERAKGNILERFSAQQFPDLHSELNLSSLELGDSALYFCASSVGASENYEQYFGPGTRLTVT.

In DNA, the CDR3 is TGTGCCAGCAGCGCTACAGGTGGCACTGAAGCTTTCTTT. Protein: CASSATGGTEAFF. The V call is TRBV9, the J call TRBJ1-1, with a tentative D call TRBD1 (5 bases). Germline CDR1 is SGDLS and CDR2 is YYNGEE. CDR3 length: 13 amino acids. V lost 3 bases to trimming and J lost 4 bases, with 10 bases between them.

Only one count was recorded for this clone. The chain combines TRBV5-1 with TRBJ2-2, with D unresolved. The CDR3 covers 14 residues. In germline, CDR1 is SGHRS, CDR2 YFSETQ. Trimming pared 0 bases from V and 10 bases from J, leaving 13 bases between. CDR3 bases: TGCGCCAGCAGCTTGGAACTTTCTGGGCAGGAGCTGTTTTTT. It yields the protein CASSLELSGQELFF.

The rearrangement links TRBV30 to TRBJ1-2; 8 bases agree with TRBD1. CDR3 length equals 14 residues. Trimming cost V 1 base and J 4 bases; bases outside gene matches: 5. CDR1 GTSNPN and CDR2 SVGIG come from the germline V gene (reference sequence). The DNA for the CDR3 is TGTGCCTGGAGTGCTCAGGGGGCAATCTATGGCTACACCTTC. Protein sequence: CAWSAQGAIYGYTF. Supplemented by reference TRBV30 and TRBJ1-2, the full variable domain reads SQTIHQWPATLVQPVGSPLSLECTVEGTSNPNLYWYRQAAGRGLQLLFYSVGIGQISSEVPQNLSASRPQDRQFILSSKKLLLSDSGFYLCAWSAQGAIYGYTFGSGTRLTVV.

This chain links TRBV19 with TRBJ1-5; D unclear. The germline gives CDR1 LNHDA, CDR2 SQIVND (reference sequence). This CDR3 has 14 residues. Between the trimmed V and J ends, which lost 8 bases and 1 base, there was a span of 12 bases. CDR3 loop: CASDRPGSNQPQHF. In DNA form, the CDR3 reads TGTGCCAGTGACCGACCGGGAAGCAATCAGCCCCAGCATTTT.

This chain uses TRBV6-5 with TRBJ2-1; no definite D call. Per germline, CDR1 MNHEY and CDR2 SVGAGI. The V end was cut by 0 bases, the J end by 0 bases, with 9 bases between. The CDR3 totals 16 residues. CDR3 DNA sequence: TGTGCCAGCAGTTACTCCTCGGAGAGCTCCTACAATGAGCAGTTCTTC. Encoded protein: CASSYSSESSYNEQFF.

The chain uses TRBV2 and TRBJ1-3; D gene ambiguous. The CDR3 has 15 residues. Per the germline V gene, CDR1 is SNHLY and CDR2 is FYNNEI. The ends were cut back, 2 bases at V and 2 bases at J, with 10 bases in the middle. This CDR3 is CASSEPWGAGNTIYF. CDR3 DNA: TGTGCCAGCAGTGAACCTTGGGGAGCTGGAAACACCATATATTTT.

For the CDR3, the DNA is TGTGCCAGCAGCTTAGCCCGGGACAATGGCGGCTACACCTTC. This encodes CASSLARDNGGYTF. The rearrangement joins TRBV7-2 to TRBJ1-2; TRBD1 is a possible D gene (6 bases). This CDR3 is 14 amino acids long. Looked up from germline, CDR1 is SGHTA and CDR2 is FQGNSA. Trimming left V 0 bases short and J 8 bases short, with 13 bases between.

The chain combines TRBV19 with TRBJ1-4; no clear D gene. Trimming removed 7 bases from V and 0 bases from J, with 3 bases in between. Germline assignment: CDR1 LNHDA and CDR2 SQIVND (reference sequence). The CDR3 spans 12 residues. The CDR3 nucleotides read TGTGCCAGTACCGCAACTAATGAAAAACTGTTTTTT. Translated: CASTATNEKLFF.

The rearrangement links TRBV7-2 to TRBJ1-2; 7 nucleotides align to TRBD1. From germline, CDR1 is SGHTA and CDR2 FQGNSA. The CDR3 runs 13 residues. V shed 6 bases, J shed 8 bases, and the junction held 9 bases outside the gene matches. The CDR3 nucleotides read TGTGCCAGCAGTCCTGAGACAGGGACCGGCTACACCTTC. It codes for CASSPETGTGYTF.

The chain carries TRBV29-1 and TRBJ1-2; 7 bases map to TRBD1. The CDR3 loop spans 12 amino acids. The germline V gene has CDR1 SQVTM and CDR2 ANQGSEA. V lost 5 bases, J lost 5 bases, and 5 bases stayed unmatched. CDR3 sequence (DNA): TGCAGCGTTCGACAGGGCGGGTATGGCTACACCTTC. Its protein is CSVRQGGYGYTF.